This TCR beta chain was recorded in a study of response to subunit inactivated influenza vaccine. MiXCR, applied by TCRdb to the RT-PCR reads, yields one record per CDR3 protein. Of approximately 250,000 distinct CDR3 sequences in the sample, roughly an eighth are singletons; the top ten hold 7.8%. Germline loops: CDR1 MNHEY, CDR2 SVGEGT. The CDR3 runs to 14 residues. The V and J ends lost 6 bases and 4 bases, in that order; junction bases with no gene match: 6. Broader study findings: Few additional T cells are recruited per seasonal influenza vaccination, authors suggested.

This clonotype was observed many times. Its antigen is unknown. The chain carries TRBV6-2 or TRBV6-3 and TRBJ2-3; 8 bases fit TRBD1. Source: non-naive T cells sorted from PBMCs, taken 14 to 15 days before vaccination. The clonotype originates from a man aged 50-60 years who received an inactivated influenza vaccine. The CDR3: CASSLSTGADTQYF. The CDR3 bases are TGTGCCAGCAGCCTTTCGACAGGGGCAGATACGCAGTATTTT.